This T cell receptor (beta chain) was retrieved from a study of shared clonotypes between healthy human individuals (dated by TCRdb to 2018 to 2021). With regard to the full study: The cohort comprised a couple of women and a few men aged 18 to 49 years. To increase sequencing depth and limit assay-specific biases, different laboratories used diverse techniques to prepare libraries and sequence TCR repertoires. Leukapheresis yielded between about 0.9 and 10 billion PBMCs per donor. To estimate repertoire size and how much clonotype sharing occurs between individuals, the study deeply sequenced the blood TCR repertoires of several healthy adults. For each donor, CD4 naive and CD4 memory were each run on three plates, CD8 naive on two plates, and CD8 memory on one plate.

Donors were healthy HIV-negative adults with no recently reported acute infections or vaccinations. Every donor was a Caucasian adult residing in Nashville, Tennessee, USA. CD4+ T cells were enriched through magnetic negative selection, after which naive cells were positively selected on CD45RA and the remaining negative fraction served as the memory subset. Blood was collected by leukapheresis, and PBMCs were isolated by Ficoll-Histopaque density gradient centrifugation and then cryopreserved in liquid nitrogen vapor phase. Analytical flow cytometry was used to check the purity and quantity of each magnetically sorted T cell population. Genomic DNA was isolated from every sorted fraction and measured by UV absorbance on a Nanodrop 2000c. Using the deep immunoSEQ assay, TCR CDR3 regions were amplified from genomic DNA by multiplex PCR. For each cell subset, the extracted genomic DNA was distributed evenly across all wells of several immunoSEQ 96-well plates, and each plate served as one replicate. For sorted subsets, each replicate PCR was loaded with around 200 ng genomic DNA, equivalent to 32,000 or so T cell genomes. Purified libraries were measured with a Qubit 3.0 fluorometer, size-checked on a Bioanalyzer 2100, and measured again with the KAPA Library Quantification kit. Every immunoSEQ 96-well plate was sequenced on a separate single-read 150-cycle Illumina NextSeq 550 flow cell. On the study's bioinformatics: Because the immunoSEQ output held only junctional sequences and lacked quality scores, the filtering could not match the filtering applied to full-length reads. To assign V/J genes and CDR3, sequences were annotated using PyIR, a Python wrapper for IgBLAST v1.9, with IMGT germline references. Reads were removed for weak V/J assignments (E-value above 1e-6), missing CDR3, stop codons, out-of-frame junctions, or ambiguous translated residues. V3J clonotypes were defined as sequences sharing an identical inferred V gene, J gene, and CDR3 amino acid sequence. To compute the percentage overlap between repertoires, the number of shared unique clonotypes was divided by the size of the smaller repertoire. Three approaches were used to assess repertoire richness: RTK rarefaction, the Chao1 estimator, and Recon v2.1 estimates of unobserved clonotypes. OLGA was used to compute generation probabilities for all TCRbeta clonotypes that the gDNA method yielded from a handful of donors. The table was pulled from immuneACCESS by TCRdb, which kept in-frame rearrangements only. Such tables lose some clones; where checked, under half of the loss comes from unresolved V genes, and the rest has no known cause. The V and J calls and the clone size are those of that table, but D and trimming were determined from the DNA. This sample comprises about 2.4 million clones, approximately 94% of them detected only once. Clones ranked in the top ten supply approximately 0.36% of the sample.

Worth noting for this clone: Its target antigen remains unknown. It has no much larger one-base neighbor in the sample; base qualities were not kept.

Overall results and qualifications from the work: Even with the large sequencing depth, rarefaction of the sorted-subset datasets indicated that sequencing was incomplete. Based on pairwise subsampling, the degree of clonotype sharing among donors was expected to be affected by sequencing depth. Naive subsets generally had larger estimated clonotype richness than memory subsets did. Sampling was limited to blood, and TCR repertoires in tissue likely differ from TCR repertoires in blood. Clonotypes shared by all four sorted-subset donors showed higher generation probabilities than non-shared clonotypes. Across a handful of donors, about 4.5% of naive CD4, roughly 3.5% of naive CD8, approximately 2.5% of memory CD4, and approximately 0.4% of memory CD8 clonotypes were shared. The small number of donors limited the genetic and exposure-history diversity represented.

The CDR3 spans 15 residues, from the cysteine through the phenylalanine. Of the read, only the CDR3 DNA is kept; its 45 bases are in frame from base 1. CDR1 MNHEY and CDR2 SVGAGI are derived from the germline V gene. Trimming takes 0 bases from V and 4 bases from J, and the germline ends sit 12 bases apart. Sequencing was carried out using naive CD4+ T cells from PBMCs. The sample's cell subset or site, from its label and the paper: CD45RA+ positively selected. This clonotype was sampled from a man younger than 30 in good health. Some clones in this sample may be carry-over from other donors' samples. This chain joins TRBV6-5 to TRBJ1-2, with the D gene not confidently named. The nucleotide sequence reads TGTGCCAGCAGTTACTCGGAGGCAGGTTCCTATGGCTACACCTTC. Its coded protein is CASSYSEAGSYGYTF.